This T cell receptor beta chain was identified in a study of T cells in narcolepsy. General study results and limits: No autoreactive T cell clone sequences appeared in some memory CD4+ repertoires. HCRT-specific and TRIB2-specific autoreactive clonotypes appeared among same-patient CSF and blood CD4+ clonotypes. Reportedly, autoreactive clonotypes were serially detected in patients' blood but not controls'.

The assay was immunoSEQ multiplex PCR, and TCRdb's table has in-frame clones only and misses some. The sample holds roughly 25,000 clones; just over 60% are singletons and the top ten take more than 10%. The germline CDR1 and CDR2 sequences are GTSNPN and SVGIG (reference sequence). The CDR3 consists of 15 residues. V was cut by 2 bases and J by 2 bases, with 13 bases left in between. This clone was recorded a few times. The antigen is not known. The sequenced material came from memory (CD45RA-) CD4+ T cells from blood. The chain joins TRBV30 to TRBJ1-3; D possibly corresponds to TRBD1 (5 bases). This clonotype was sampled from a human donor in good health. The CDR3 is CAWSSWGTAGNTIYF. The CDR3 DNA is TGTGCCTGGAGTTCATGGGGGACTGCTGGAAACACCATATATTTT.